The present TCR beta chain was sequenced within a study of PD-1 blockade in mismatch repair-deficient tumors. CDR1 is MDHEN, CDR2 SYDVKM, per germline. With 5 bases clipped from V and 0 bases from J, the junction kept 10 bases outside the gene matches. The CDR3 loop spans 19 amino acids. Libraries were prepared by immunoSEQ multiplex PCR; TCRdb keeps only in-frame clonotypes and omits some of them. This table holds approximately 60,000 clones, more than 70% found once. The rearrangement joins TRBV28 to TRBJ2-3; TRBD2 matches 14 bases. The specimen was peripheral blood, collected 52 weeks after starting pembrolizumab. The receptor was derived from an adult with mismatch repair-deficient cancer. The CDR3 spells CASSPIPGTSGGSTDTQYF. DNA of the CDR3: TGTGCCAGCAGTCCGATCCCTGGGACTAGCGGGGGTAGCACAGATACGCAGTATTTT.